These 21 T cell receptor beta chains came from one sample sequenced in a study of cytotoxic CD8 clonotypes in ibrutinib-treated CLL. This table comes from immunoSEQ multiplex PCR, and its TCRdb copy is limited to in-frame clones, with some not included. The repertoire consists of 150,000 to 200,000 clones, with roughly 84% occurring once and the leading ten covering about 2.9%. The sequenced sample was PBMCs, obtained at disease progression, from a patient treated with ibrutinib. Receptors originate from a human donor with chronic lymphocytic leukemia.

This clone appeared once. The chain links TRBV6-6 to TRBJ2-7; TRBD1 agrees at 10 bases. The CDR3 is 16 amino acids. In germline, CDR1 is MNHNY, CDR2 SVGAGI (reference sequence). J gave up 3 bases and V 4 bases, and 9 bases lay outside the gene matches. CDR3 nucleotides: TGTGCCAGCAGTTCCCCCGGGACAGGGGCACTCTACGAGCAGTACTTC. Translating it yields CASSSPGTGALYEQYF.

The chain combines TRBV27 with TRBJ1-2; tentative D call: TRBD1 (5 bases). The CDR3 has 16 amino acids. Trimming pared 6 bases from V and 4 bases from J, leaving 21 bases between. Germline assignment: CDR1 MNHEY and CDR2 SMNVEV (reference sequence). The CDR3 nucleotides are TGTGCCAGCAGCATAACAACGCGACAGTCCATCTATGGCTACACCTTC. It encodes CASSITTRQSIYGYTF.

The chain recombines TRBV4-3 with TRBJ2-7, with 7 nucleotides matching TRBD1. The junction had 20 bases not matched to a gene; V was cut back by 3 bases and J by 3 bases. CDR1 is LGHNA, CDR2 YSLEER, per germline. This CDR3 spans 19 amino acids. The CDR3 region is CASSQGIRWRTGTVYEQYF. CDR3 coding DNA: TGCGCCAGCAGCCAGGGTATAAGGTGGAGAACCGGGACAGTCTACGAGCAGTACTTC.

This chain connects TRBV6-5 to TRBJ1-3; D is undetermined. Trimming pared 5 bases from V and 0 bases from J, leaving 8 bases between. This CDR3 is built from 14 residues. CDR1 is MNHEY, CDR2 SVGAGI, per germline. The CDR3 spells CASSRGNSGNTIYF. The CDR3 DNA reads as TGTGCCAGCAGTAGAGGCAACTCTGGAAACACCATATATTTT.

This clone was found once. The chain carries TRBV27 and TRBJ2-3, with D tentatively TRBD2 (6 bases). Germline V gives CDR1 MNHEY, CDR2 SMNVEV (reference sequence). Deletions cut 5 bases from V and 5 bases from J, with 17 bases between. The CDR3 spans 15 residues. CDR3 DNA: TGTGCCAGCAGTCCTCTGGGACGGGGAGGAGATACGCAGTATTTT. This gives the protein CASSPLGRGGDTQYF.

The chain combines TRBV27 with TRBJ1-1, with 12 bases aligning to TRBD1. CDR1 is MNHEY and CDR2 is SMNVEV in the germline V gene (reference sequence). This CDR3 region has 19 residues. V dropped 1 base and J dropped 1; count of bases not matched to a gene: 10. The CDR3 is CASSLFQPGQGAPNTEAFF. CDR3 sequence (DNA): TGTGCCAGCAGTTTATTTCAGCCGGGACAGGGGGCCCCGAACACTGAAGCTTTCTTT.

This rearrangement joins TRBV14 to TRBJ2-1; 8 bases match TRBD1. The trim removed 5 bases at V and 12 bases at J, leaving 9 bases unmatched. The germline gives CDR1 SGHDN, CDR2 FVKESK. This CDR3 spans 13 amino acids. The CDR3: CASSMDREMVQFF. DNA of the CDR3: TGTGCCAGCAGCATGGACAGGGAAATGGTGCAGTTCTTC.

The chain links TRBV6-1 to TRBJ1-2; D is ambiguous. The CDR3 length is 15 residues. Trimming took off 7 bases at V and 4 bases at J, with 19 bases between the two ends. Germline CDR1 and CDR2: MNHNS and SASEGT. CDR3 in DNA: TGTGCCAGCATGAGGGAACGGGGTGCGGTCTATGGCTACACCTTC. Its protein is CASMRERGAVYGYTF.

This chain joins TRBV6-5 and TRBJ1-4; a possible D gene is TRBD1 (5 bases). Germline CDR1 is MNHEY and CDR2 is SVGAGI. Trimming took off 0 bases at V and 3 bases at J, with 11 bases between the two ends. The CDR3 has 16 residues. The CDR3 DNA reads as TGTGCCAGCAGTTACTCATCCGGGGCCCCTAATGAAAAACTGTTTTTT. It specifies CASSYSSGAPNEKLFF.

CDR3 coding DNA: TGTGCGAGCCAACTTAGCTCCTACAATGAGCAGTTCTTC. Translation: CASQLSSYNEQFF. The gene calls are TRBV28 and TRBJ2-1; D remains unclear. Looked up from germline, CDR1 is MDHEN and CDR2 is SYDVKM. The CDR3 runs to 13 residues.

V and J are TRBV11-2 and TRBJ1-4, with D possibly being TRBD1 (6 bases). Per the germline V gene, CDR1 is SGHAT and CDR2 is FQNNGV. With 4 bases removed from V and 4 bases from J, the gap between germline ends came to 16 bases. The CDR3 sequence is 16 residues long. As DNA, the CDR3 is TGTGCCAGCAGCTCCGGTAGGGGGAACCTTAATGAAAAACTGTTTTTT. It is translated as CASSSGRGNLNEKLFF.

The chain links TRBV5-6 to TRBJ1-2, with D tentatively TRBD1 (6 bases). The CDR3 sequence is 16 residues long. The V end was cut by 1 base, the J end by 4 bases, with 17 bases between. The germline CDR1 and CDR2 sequences are SGHDT and YYEEEE. CDR3 loop: CASSLFGGRSAYGYTF. The CDR3 nucleotides are TGTGCCAGCAGCTTGTTTGGGGGGCGGTCTGCCTATGGCTACACCTTC.

In the case of this clone: This same CDR3 is encoded by further DNA sequences in the sample. The CDR3 is CASSRNTGELFF. CDR3 coding DNA: TGTGCCAGCAGTCGGAACACCGGGGAGCTGTTTTTT. The chain links TRBV6-5 to TRBJ2-2; D is unclear. CDR1 and CDR2 from the germline V gene are MNHEY and SVGAGI. The germline V and J ends were trimmed by 5 bases and 1 base, with 2 bases remaining between them. CDR3 size: 12 residues.

This clone was picked up a small number of times. The chain carries TRBV6-1 and TRBJ2-7; 7 bases line up with TRBD2. The germline V gene has CDR1 MNHNS and CDR2 SASEGT. The CDR3 is 13 residues long. The J segment lost 7 bases and the V segment lost 10 bases, leaving 13 bases of the junction unmatched. CDR3 loop: CATIGSGLGEQYF. The DNA of the CDR3 is TGTGCCACCATAGGGTCAGGACTAGGGGAGCAGTACTTC.

The chain recombines TRBV5-1 with TRBJ2-7, with a weak D call TRBD1 (5 bases). V lost 0 bases and J lost 4, with 20 bases in between. CDR3 length equals 17 residues. Germline CDR1 SGHRS, CDR2 YFSETQ. CDR3 in amino acids: CASSLAGFGAAVYEQYF. The CDR3 coding sequence is TGCGCCAGCAGCTTGGCCGGGTTTGGGGCGGCGGTTTACGAGCAGTACTTC.

The J gene is TRBJ1-3, the V gene TRBV9; D is possibly TRBD1 (6 bases). The CDR3 is made up of 15 amino acids. Germline V gene lookup returns CDR1 SGDLS and CDR2 YYNGEE. V lost 8 bases and J lost 1, with 16 bases in between. The CDR3 coding sequence is TGTGCCAGTTCGACTACAGGGCTATCTGGAAACACCATATATTTT. Amino acids: CASSTTGLSGNTIYF.

The chain is built from TRBV30 and TRBJ1-2; D gene ambiguous. The CDR3 spans 13 residues. Trimming stripped 0 bases from V and 0 bases from J, with 5 bases between. The germline gives CDR1 GTSNPN, CDR2 SVGIG (reference sequence). CDR3 sequence reads: CAWSVLANYGYTF. CDR3 DNA sequence: TGTGCCTGGAGTGTTCTAGCTAACTATGGCTACACCTTC.

V and J are TRBV7-2 and TRBJ2-1; tentatively, D is TRBD2 (6 bases). This CDR3 spans 14 amino acids. Trimming removed 1 base from V and 4 bases from J, with 8 bases in between. Germline V gene lookup returns CDR1 SGHTA and CDR2 FQGNSA. CDR3 in amino acids: CASSLGGTYNEQFF. CDR3 nucleotides: TGTGCCAGCAGCTTAGGCGGGACTTACAATGAGCAGTTCTTC.

The count of this clone is one. This chain links TRBV27 with TRBJ1-1; TRBD1 might be the D (5 bases). In germline, CDR1 is MNHEY, CDR2 SMNVEV (reference sequence). Trimming removed 3 bases at V and 5 bases at J, with 10 bases between. The CDR3 extends over 13 amino acids. CDR3 amino acids: CASSFSGRTEAFF. The CDR3 DNA is TGTGCCAGCAGTTTTTCAGGGAGGACTGAAGCTTTCTTT.

V and J are TRBV25-1 and TRBJ2-3; either TRBD1 or TRBD2 may fit D (5 bases each). Germline CDR1 and CDR2: MGHDK and SYGVNS. Trimming took off 9 bases at V and 2 bases at J, with 18 bases between the two ends. This CDR3 has 15 amino acids. The CDR3 DNA reads as TGTGCCAGTGCAGTAGGGGACCGCTACACAGATACGCAGTATTTT. Encoded protein: CASAVGDRYTDTQYF.

J is TRBJ1-5 and V is TRBV4-1; D uncertain. The CDR3 length is 15 residues. Trimming shortened V by 4 bases and J by 1 base, and 11 bases separated the two germline ends. Germline CDR1 and CDR2: MGHRA and YSYEKL. DNA of the CDR3: TGCGCCAGCAGCCCTTTGGTCCAGAGCAATCAGCCCCAGCATTTT. Its translation is CASSPLVQSNQPQHF.